The clone carrying this TCR beta chain was picked up a small number of times. Its matching antigen is unknown. This entry comes from a study of T cells after yellow fever vaccination. TCRdb reanalysed the 5' RACE reads using MiXCR and keeps one entry per CDR3 protein. The sample has some 670,000 distinct CDR3 sequences, 9% to 15% seen once. General observations from the study: A large majority of primary-vaccination clones showed up again after the booster (approximately 95% CD4, 75% to 90% CD8). On re-exposure, the response was weaker but peaked faster, at day 5 versus 15. The bulk population could contribute abundant contaminating clonotypes to FACS-sorted repertoires.

CDR3 length: 16 amino acids. From germline, CDR1 is LGHDT and CDR2 YNNKEL (reference sequence). With V trimmed by 4 bases and J by 4 bases, 13 bases remained unmatched. The chain employs TRBV3-1 and TRBJ2-7, with 7 bases aligning to TRBD2. The specimen was PBMCs, collected on the day of the yellow fever booster vaccination. This clonotype was sampled from a man aged 30 to 39 who received the YFV17D yellow fever vaccine. The CDR3 DNA reads as TGTGCCAGCAGCCCACGGGGGAGCGGGACGTCATACGAGCAGTACTTC. It encodes CASSPRGSGTSYEQYF.